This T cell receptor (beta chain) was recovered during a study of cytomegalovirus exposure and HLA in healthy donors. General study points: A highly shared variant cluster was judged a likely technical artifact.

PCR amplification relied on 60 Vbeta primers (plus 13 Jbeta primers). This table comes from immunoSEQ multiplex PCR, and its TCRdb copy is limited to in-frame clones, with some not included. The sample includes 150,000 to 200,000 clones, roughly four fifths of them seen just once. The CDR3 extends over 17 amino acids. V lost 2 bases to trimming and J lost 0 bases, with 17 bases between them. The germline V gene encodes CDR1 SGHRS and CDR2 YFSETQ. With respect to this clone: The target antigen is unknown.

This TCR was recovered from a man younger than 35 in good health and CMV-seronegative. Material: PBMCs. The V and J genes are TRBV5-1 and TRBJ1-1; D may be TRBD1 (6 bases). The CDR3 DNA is TGCGCCAGCAGCTTCGGGGGGGCCCCCAACATGAACACTGAAGCTTTCTTT. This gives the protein CASSFGGAPNMNTEAFF.